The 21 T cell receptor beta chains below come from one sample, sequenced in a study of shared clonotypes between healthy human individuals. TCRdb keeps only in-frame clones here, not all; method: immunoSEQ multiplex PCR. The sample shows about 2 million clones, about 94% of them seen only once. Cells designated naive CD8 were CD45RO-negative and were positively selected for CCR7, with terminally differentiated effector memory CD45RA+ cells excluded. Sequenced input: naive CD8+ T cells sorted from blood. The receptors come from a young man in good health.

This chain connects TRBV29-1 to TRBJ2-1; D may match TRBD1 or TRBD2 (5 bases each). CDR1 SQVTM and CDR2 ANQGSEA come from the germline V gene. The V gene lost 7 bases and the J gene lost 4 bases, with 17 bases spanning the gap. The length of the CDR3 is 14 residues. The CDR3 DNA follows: TGCAGCGCCCAACCCGGGACCGTATACAATGAGCAGTTCTTC. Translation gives CSAQPGTVYNEQFF.

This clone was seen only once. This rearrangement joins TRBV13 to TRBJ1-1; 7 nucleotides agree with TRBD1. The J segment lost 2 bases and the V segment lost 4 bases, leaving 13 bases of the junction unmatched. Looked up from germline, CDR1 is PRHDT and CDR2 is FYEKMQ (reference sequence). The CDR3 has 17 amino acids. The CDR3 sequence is CASSSTPTTGLNTEAFF. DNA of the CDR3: TGTGCCAGCAGCTCAACCCCTACGACAGGGCTCAACACTGAAGCTTTCTTT.

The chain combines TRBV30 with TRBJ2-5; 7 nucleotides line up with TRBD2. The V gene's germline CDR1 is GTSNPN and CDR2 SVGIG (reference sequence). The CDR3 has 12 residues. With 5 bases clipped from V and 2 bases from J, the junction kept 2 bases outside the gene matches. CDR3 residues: CAWGEGQETQYF. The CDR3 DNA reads TGTGCCTGGGGGGAGGGGCAAGAGACCCAGTACTTC.

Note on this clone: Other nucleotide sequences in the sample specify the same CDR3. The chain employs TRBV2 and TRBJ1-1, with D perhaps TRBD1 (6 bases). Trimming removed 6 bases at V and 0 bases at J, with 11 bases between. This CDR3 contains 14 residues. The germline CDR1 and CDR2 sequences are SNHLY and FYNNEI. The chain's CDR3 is CASREGVMNTEAFF. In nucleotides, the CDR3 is TGTGCCAGCAGGGAGGGGGTTATGAACACTGAAGCTTTCTTT.

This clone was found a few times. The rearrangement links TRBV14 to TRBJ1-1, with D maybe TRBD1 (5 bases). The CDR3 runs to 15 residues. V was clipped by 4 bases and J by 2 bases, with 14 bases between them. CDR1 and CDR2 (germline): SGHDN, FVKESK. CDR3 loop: CASSLQGIRNTEAFF. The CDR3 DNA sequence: TGTGCCAGCAGCCTTCAGGGTATCCGCAACACTGAAGCTTTCTTT.

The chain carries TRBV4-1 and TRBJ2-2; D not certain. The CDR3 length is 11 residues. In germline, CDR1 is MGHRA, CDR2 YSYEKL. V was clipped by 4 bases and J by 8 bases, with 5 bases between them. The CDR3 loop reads CASSLQGELFF. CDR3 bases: TGCGCCAGCAGCCTGCAAGGGGAGCTGTTTTTT.

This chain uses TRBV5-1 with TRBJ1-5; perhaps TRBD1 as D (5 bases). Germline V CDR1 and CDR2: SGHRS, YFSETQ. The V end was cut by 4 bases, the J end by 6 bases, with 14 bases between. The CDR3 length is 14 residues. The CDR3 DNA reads TGCGCCAGCAGCCCAGGCTGGGGGGGTCAGCCCCAGCATTTT. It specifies CASSPGWGGQPQHF. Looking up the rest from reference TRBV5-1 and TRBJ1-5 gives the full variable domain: KAGVTQTPRYLIKTRGQQVTLSCSPISGHRSVSWYQQTPGQGLQFLFEYFSETQRNKGNFPGRFSGRQFSNSRSEMNVSTLELGDSALYLCASSPGWGGQPQHFGDGTRLSIL.

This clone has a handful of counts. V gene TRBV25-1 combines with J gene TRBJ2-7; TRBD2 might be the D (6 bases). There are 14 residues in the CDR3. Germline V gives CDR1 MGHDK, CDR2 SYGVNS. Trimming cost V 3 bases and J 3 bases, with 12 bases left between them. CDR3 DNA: TGTGCCAGCAGTGATTTTGGGGGGAACTACGAGCAGTACTTC. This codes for CASSDFGGNYEQYF.

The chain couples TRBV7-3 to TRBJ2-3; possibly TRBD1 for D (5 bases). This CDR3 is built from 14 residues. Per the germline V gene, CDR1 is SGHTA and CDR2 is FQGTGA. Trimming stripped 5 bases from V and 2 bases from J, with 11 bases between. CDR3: CASSQDKITDTQYF. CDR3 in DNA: TGTGCCAGCAGCCAGGACAAGATCACAGATACGCAGTATTTT.

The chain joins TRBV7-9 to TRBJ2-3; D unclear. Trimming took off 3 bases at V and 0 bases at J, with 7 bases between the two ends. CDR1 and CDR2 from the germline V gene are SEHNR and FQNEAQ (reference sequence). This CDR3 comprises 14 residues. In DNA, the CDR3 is TGTGCCAGCAGCTTCGAGCTGAGCACAGATACGCAGTATTTT. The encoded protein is CASSFELSTDTQYF. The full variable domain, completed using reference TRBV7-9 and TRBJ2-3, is DTGVSQNPRHKITKRGQNVTFRCDPISEHNRLYWYRQTLGQGPEFLTYFQNEAQLEKSRLLSDRFSAERPKGSFSTLEIQRTEQGDSAMYLCASSFELSTDTQYFGPGTRLTVL.

In DNA form, the CDR3 reads TGTGCCAGCAGCAAAGACAGCGAGGAGACCCAGTACTTC. Encoded protein: CASSKDSEETQYF. This chain joins TRBV11-3 and TRBJ2-5, with a weak D call TRBD1 (5 bases). The germline V and J ends were trimmed by 5 bases and 5 bases, with 12 bases remaining between them. Germline CDR1 reads SGHNT; CDR2 reads YENEEA. CDR3 length equals 13 residues.

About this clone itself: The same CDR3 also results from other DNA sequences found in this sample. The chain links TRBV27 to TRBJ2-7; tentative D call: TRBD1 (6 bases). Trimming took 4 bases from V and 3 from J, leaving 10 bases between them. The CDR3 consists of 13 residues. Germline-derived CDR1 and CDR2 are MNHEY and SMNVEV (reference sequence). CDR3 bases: TGTGCCAGCAGTTCAACAGGGAACTACGAGCAGTACTTC. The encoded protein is CASSSTGNYEQYF.

The CDR3 region is CASSQTGVMNTEAFF. The CDR3 bases are TGTGCCAGCAGCCAAACAGGAGTCATGAACACTGAAGCTTTCTTT. This chain links TRBV14 with TRBJ1-1; TRBD1 is a possible D gene (5 bases). Trimming cost V 2 bases and J 0 bases, with 10 bases left between them. The CDR3 is made up of 15 amino acids. Germline loops: CDR1 SGHDN, CDR2 FVKESK.

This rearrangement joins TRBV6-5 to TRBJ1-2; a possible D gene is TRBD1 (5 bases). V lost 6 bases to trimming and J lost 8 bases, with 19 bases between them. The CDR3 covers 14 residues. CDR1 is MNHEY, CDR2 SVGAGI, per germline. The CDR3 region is CASRGSTAYQGYTF. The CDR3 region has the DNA TGTGCCAGCAGAGGGTCGACAGCGTACCAGGGCTACACCTTC.

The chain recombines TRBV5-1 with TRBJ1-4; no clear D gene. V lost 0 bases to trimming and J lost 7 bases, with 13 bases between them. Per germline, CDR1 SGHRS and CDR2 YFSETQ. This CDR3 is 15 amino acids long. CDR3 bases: TGCGCCAGCAGCTTGGATGTAGGGTCTGGTGAAAAACTGTTTTTT. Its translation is CASSLDVGSGEKLFF. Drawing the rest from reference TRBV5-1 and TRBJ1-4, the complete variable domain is KAGVTQTPRYLIKTRGQQVTLSCSPISGHRSVSWYQQTPGQGLQFLFEYFSETQRNKGNFPGRFSGRQFSNSRSEMNVSTLELGDSALYLCASSLDVGSGEKLFFGSGTQLSVL.

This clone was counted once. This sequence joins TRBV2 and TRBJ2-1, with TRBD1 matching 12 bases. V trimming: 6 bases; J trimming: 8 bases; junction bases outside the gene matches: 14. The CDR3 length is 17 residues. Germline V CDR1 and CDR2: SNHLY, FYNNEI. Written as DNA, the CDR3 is TGTGCCAGCAGAATTATCGGGACAGGGGGCGCACGGGATGAGCAGTTCTTC. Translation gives CASRIIGTGGARDEQFF.

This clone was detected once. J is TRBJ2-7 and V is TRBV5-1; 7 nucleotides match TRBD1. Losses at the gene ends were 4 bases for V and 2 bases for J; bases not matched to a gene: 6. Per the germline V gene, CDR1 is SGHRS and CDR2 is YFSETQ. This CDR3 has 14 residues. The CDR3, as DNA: TGCGCCAGCAGCCCCTGGGACAGACCCTACGAGCAGTACTTC. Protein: CASSPWDRPYEQYF.

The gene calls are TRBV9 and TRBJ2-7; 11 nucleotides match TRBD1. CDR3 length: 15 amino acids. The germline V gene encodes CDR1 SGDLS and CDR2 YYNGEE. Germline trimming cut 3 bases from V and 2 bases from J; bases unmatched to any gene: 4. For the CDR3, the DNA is TGTGCCAGCAGCGACGGGACAGGGGGGGCCTACGAGCAGTACTTC. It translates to CASSDGTGGAYEQYF.

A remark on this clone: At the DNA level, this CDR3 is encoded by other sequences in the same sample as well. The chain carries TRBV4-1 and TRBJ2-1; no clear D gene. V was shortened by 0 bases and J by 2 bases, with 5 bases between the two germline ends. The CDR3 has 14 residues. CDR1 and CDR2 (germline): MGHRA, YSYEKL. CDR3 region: CASSQDPTYNEQFF. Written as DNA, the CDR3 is TGCGCCAGCAGCCAAGACCCAACCTACAATGAGCAGTTCTTC.

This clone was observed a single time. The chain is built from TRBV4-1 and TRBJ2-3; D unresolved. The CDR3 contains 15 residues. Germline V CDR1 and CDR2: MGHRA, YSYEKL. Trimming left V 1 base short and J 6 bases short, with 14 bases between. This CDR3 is CASSQGLVIGDTQYF. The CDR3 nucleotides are TGCGCCAGCAGCCAAGGACTCGTAATAGGGGATACGCAGTATTTT.

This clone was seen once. CDR3 in DNA: TGTGCCAGCAGTGAATTTTATGGCTACACCTTC. As protein: CASSEFYGYTF. The V call is TRBV2, the J call TRBJ1-2, with D hard to call. This CDR3 comprises 11 residues. V was pared by 2 bases and J by 5 bases, with 3 bases between. Germline loops: CDR1 SNHLY, CDR2 FYNNEI. The full variable domain, its missing parts supplied by reference TRBV2 and TRBJ1-2, is EPEVTQTPSHQVTQMGQEVILRCVPISNHLYFYWYRQILGQKVEFLVSFYNNEISEKSEIFDDQFSVERPDGSNFTLKIRSTKLEDSAMYFCASSEFYGYTFGSGTRLTVV.